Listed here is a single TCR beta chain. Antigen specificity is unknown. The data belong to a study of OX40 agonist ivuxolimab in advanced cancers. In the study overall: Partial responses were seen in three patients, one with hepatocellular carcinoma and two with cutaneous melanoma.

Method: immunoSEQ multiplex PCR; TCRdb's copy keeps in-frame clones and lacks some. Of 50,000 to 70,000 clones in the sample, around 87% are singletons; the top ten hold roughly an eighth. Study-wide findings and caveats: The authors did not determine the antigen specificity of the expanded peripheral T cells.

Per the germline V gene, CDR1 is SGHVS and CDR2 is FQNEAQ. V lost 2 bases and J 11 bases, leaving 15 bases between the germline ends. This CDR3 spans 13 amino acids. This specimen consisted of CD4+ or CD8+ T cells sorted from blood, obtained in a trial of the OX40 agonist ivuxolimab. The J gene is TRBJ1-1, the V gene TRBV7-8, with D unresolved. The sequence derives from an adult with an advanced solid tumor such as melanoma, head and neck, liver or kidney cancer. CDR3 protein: CASSLWPSFGAFF. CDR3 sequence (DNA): TGTGCCAGCAGCTTATGGCCGTCCTTCGGGGCTTTCTTT.